These T cell receptor beta chains were read from a single sample in a study of blood T cell repertoires in COVID-19. Clones were read by immunoSEQ multiplex PCR, and TCRdb kept only the in-frame ones, dropping some. This sample yields under 100,000 clones, of which 87% are seen a single time; 15% belongs to the top ten. Input material: peripheral blood. Source of these receptors: a male donor with acute or convalescent COVID-19. CDR3s include the opening cysteine and the closing phenylalanine or tryptophan. The D gene is left open where the match is weak. Size values are once, few and many counts, or a class for expanded clones, and some rows have none.

>NA|NA|TRBV21-1|TRBJ2-2|12
TGTGCCAGCACTTTGAGGCTCGGGGAGCTGTTTTTT
CASTLRLGELFF
>TRBD1|NA|TRBV5-6|TRBJ1-4|13
TGTGCCAGCAGCGACAGGGTGGGGGAAAAACTGTTTTTT
CASSDRVGEKLFF
>NA|NA|TRBV6-5|TRBJ1-2|13
TGTGCCAGCAGTTCGGACAAGAACTATGGCTACACCTTC
CASSSDKNYGYTF
>NA|NA|TRBV24-1|TRBJ1-2|15
TGTGCCACCAGTGACCCAGGGAAAGCTAACTATGGCTACACCTTC
CATSDPGKANYGYTF
>NA|few|TRBV12-3/TRBV12-4|TRBJ2-1|12
TGTGCCAGCAGTCGGGACTACAATGAGCAGTTCTTC
CASSRDYNEQFF
>NA|NA|TRBV5-1|TRBJ2-7|15
TGCGCCAGCAGCTTGGGTACGTTCGCAGCCTACGAGCAGTACTTC
CASSLGTFAAYEQYF
>NA|NA|TRBV15|TRBJ1-5|16
TGTGCCACCAGCAGGGGTGGAGATCGGGGCAATCAGCCCCAGCATTTT
CATSRGGDRGNQPQHF
>NA|NA|TRBV18|TRBJ2-3|15
TGTGCCAGCTCACCACAGAGCACAGTCGCAGATACGCAGTATTTT
CASSPQSTVADTQYF
>NA|few|TRBV5-1|TRBJ2-3|16
TGCGCCAGCAGCTTGGGACAGGCCCCTGAGGCAGATACGCAGTATTTT
CASSLGQAPEADTQYF
>TRBD1|NA|TRBV18|TRBJ2-1|15
TGTGCCAGCTCACCAGGGGGACAGGGGTCCGATGAGCAGTTCTTC
CASSPGGQGSDEQFF
>TRBD1|NA|TRBV10-1|TRBJ2-7|14
TGCGCCAGCATCTCGGGACAGGGCGCCTACGAGCAGTACTTC
CASISGQGAYEQYF
>NA|NA|TRBV10-3|TRBJ1-3|16
TGTGCCATCAGTGCCTTGGGGCCGAACTCTGGAAACACCATATATTTT
CAISALGPNSGNTIYF
>NA|few|TRBV15|TRBJ1-5|20
TGTGCCACCAGCAGAGATGGGAGGGGCCAGGGAGCCCCTAGCAATCAGCCCCAGCATTTT
CATSRDGRGQGAPSNQPQHF
>TRBD2|NA|TRBV5-1|TRBJ2-2|17
TGCGCCAGCAGTCTTGGGGCTAGCGGGGCGAACACCGGGGAGCTGTTTTTT
CASSLGASGANTGELFF
>TRBD1|once|TRBV11-2|TRBJ2-7|14
TGTGCCAGCAGCTTAGGGGACAGGGTCGGCGAGCAGTACTTC
CASSLGDRVGEQYF
>NA|NA|TRBV28|TRBJ1-6|14
TGTGCCAGCAGAGGACAGCAAGATAATTCACCCCTCCACTTT
CASRGQQDNSPLHF
>TRBD1|once|TRBV29-1|TRBJ2-7|15
TGCAGCGTTGAAGCTCGGACAGGGGGCTCCTACGAGCAGTACTTC
CSVEARTGGSYEQYF
>TRBD1|NA|TRBV5-1|TRBJ1-4|16
TGCGCCAGCAGACTGGACGGGACAGTCTCTAATGAAAAACTGTTTTTT
CASRLDGTVSNEKLFF
>TRBD1|NA|TRBV7-9|TRBJ2-1|13
TGTGCCAGCAGCCTCACGGGACAGAATGAGCAGTTCTTC
CASSLTGQNEQFF
>TRBD1|NA|TRBV5-1|TRBJ1-3|15
TGCGCCAGCAGCCCGGGACAGGGCTCTGGAAACACCATATATTTT
CASSPGQGSGNTIYF
>NA|NA|TRBV6-5|TRBJ1-1|14
TGTGCCAGCAGAATAGGGGCCATGAACACTGAAGCTTTCTTT
CASRIGAMNTEAFF
>NA|once|TRBV5-4|TRBJ1-6|13
TGTGCCAGCAGGGGCCCCTATAATTCACCCCTCCACTTT
CASRGPYNSPLHF
>NA|few|TRBV10-3|TRBJ2-7|15
TGTGCCATCACAGATGATCGGGAAGGGCAATACGAGCAGTACTTC
CAITDDREGQYEQYF
>TRBD1|NA|TRBV4-1|TRBJ2-7|14
TGCGCCAGCAGCCAGGTCCGGGACAGCTACGAGCAGTACTTC
CASSQVRDSYEQYF
>NA|NA|TRBV3-1/TRBV3-2|TRBJ1-3|17
TGTGCCAGCAGCCAAGGTAGTAGCGGTACTTCTGGAAACACCATATATTTT
CASSQGSSGTSGNTIYF
>NA|few|TRBV30|TRBJ1-1|13
TGTGCCCAGGGGCGGCAGAGCCAGTTAGAAGCTTTCTTT
CAQGRQSQLEAFF
>NA|NA|TRBV7-9|TRBJ1-1|14
TGTGCCAGCAGCTTAGGTAGCCAGGGAGGGCAAGCTTTCTTT
CASSLGSQGGQAFF
>NA|NA|TRBV7-9|TRBJ2-7|13
TGTGCCAGCAGCTTAGACGGAGAGGACGAGCAGTACTTC
CASSLDGEDEQYF
>NA|NA|TRBV5-5|TRBJ2-5|16
TGTGCCAGCAGCGACATGGACAGTAATGTCCAAGAGACCCAGTACTTC
CASSDMDSNVQETQYF
>TRBD2|NA|TRBV24-1|TRBJ2-2|16
TGTGCCACCAGTGAGCGGGGGGGACGGGATTCCGGGGAGCTGTTTTTT
CATSERGGRDSGELFF
>NA|NA|TRBV18|TRBJ1-5|16
TGTGCCAGCTCACCATTTGCAGGGGCGGGCAATCAGCCCCAGCATTTT
CASSPFAGAGNQPQHF
>NA|NA|TRBV14|TRBJ2-1|13
TGTGCCAGCAGCCAAGCGCCCCTCGGTGAGCAGTTCTTC
CASSQAPLGEQFF
>NA|NA|TRBV18|TRBJ2-1|13
TGTGCCAGCTCACGGGACTCGTACAATGAGCAGTTCTTC
CASSRDSYNEQFF